Below, 30 T cell receptor beta chains from the same sample are listed, as sequenced in a study of T cell responses to AZD1222 COVID-19 vaccine. TCRdb keeps only in-frame clones here, not all; method: immunoSEQ multiplex PCR. Of about 120,000 clones in the sample, approximately 90% are singletons; the top ten hold about 3%. Material: peripheral blood, obtained 28 days after the second AZD1222 dose. These receptors came from an adult who received the AZD1222 COVID-19 vaccine.

V and J are TRBV5-1 and TRBJ2-7; 12 nucleotides line up with TRBD2. V trimming: 0 bases; J trimming: 5 bases; junction bases outside the gene matches: 6. The CDR3 loop spans 16 amino acids. Germline V lookup: CDR1 SGHRS, CDR2 YFSETQ. The CDR3: CASSLGLAGALDEQYF. In DNA form, the CDR3 reads TGCGCCAGCAGCTTGGGACTAGCGGGGGCCCTCGACGAGCAGTACTTC.

This clone was detected once. The chain uses TRBV6-5 and TRBJ1-2, with D possibly being TRBD1 (5 bases). V dropped 6 bases and J dropped 10 bases, with 21 bases sitting between them. CDR3 length: 14 amino acids. The V gene's germline CDR1 is MNHEY and CDR2 SVGAGI. For the CDR3, the DNA is TGTGCCAGCAGGCGGGACTTCACCCCGGGGGACTACACCTTC. Translation gives CASRRDFTPGDYTF.

This clone was observed a single time. J is TRBJ2-7 and V is TRBV6-1; 12 bases line up with TRBD2. The CDR3 runs 18 residues. Germline CDR1 reads MNHNS; CDR2 reads SASEGT. V lost 3 bases, J lost 3 bases, and 12 bases stayed unmatched. CDR3 coding DNA: TGTGCCAGCAGTGACCCGGGACTAGCGGGCGGGTCAAGCTACGAGCAGTACTTC. This codes for CASSDPGLAGGSSYEQYF.

This rearrangement joins TRBV14 to TRBJ1-1; no definite D call. V was trimmed by 4 bases and J by 1 base, leaving 16 bases between them. CDR1 and CDR2 from the germline V gene are SGHDN and FVKESK. The CDR3 loop spans 16 amino acids. CDR3 coding DNA: TGTGCCAGCAGCCCCGCGACGGCGGCGAGGAACACTGAAGCTTTCTTT. Amino acids: CASSPATAARNTEAFF.

The J gene is TRBJ1-1, the V gene TRBV19; 7 bases align to TRBD1. V gave up 7 bases and J gave up 1 base; unmatched junction bases: 6. From germline, CDR1 is LNHDA and CDR2 SQIVND (reference sequence). The CDR3 runs 14 residues. CDR3 loop: CASKPGTANTEAFF. As DNA, the CDR3 is TGTGCCAGTAAGCCCGGGACAGCGAACACTGAAGCTTTCTTT.

The chain combines TRBV19 with TRBJ2-2; TRBD1 might be the D (7 bases). V shed 5 bases and J shed 5 bases, with 18 bases lying between them. The CDR3 is 16 amino acids. Per the germline V gene, CDR1 is LNHDA and CDR2 is SQIVND (reference sequence). In DNA form, the CDR3 reads TGTGCCAGTAGTGCAAACAGGGGTGGAGGGACCGGGGAGCTGTTTTTT. Its protein is CASSANRGGGTGELFF. The variable domain in full, completed from reference TRBV19 and TRBJ2-2, reads DGGITQSPKYLFRKEGQNVTLSCEQNLNHDAMYWYRQDPGQGLRLIYYSQIVNDFQKGDIAEGYSVSREKKESFPLTVTSAQKNPTAFYLCASSANRGGGTGELFFGEGSRLTVL.

V and J are TRBV5-1 and TRBJ2-3, with D hard to call. Per germline, CDR1 SGHRS and CDR2 YFSETQ. V dropped 3 bases and J dropped 3 bases, with 11 bases sitting between them. This CDR3 region has 14 residues. CDR3 sequence reads: CASSSRSLTDTQYF. For the CDR3, the DNA is TGCGCCAGCAGCTCCCGTAGCTTGACAGATACGCAGTATTTT.

The V gene is TRBV29-1, the J gene TRBJ2-3; no reliable D call. The length of the CDR3 is 13 residues. Trimming cost V 4 bases and J 0 bases, with 8 bases left between them. Germline CDR1 is SQVTM and CDR2 is ANQGSEA. CDR3 loop: CSVVRLSTDTQYF. CDR3 nucleotide sequence: TGCAGCGTTGTACGCCTTAGCACAGATACGCAGTATTTT.

The V gene is TRBV6-2 or TRBV6-3, the J gene TRBJ1-1, with 10 bases aligning to TRBD1. This CDR3 contains 16 residues. Germline CDR1 is MNHEY and CDR2 is SVGEGT. Losses at the gene ends were 0 bases for V and 3 bases for J; bases not matched to a gene: 4. CDR3 coding DNA: TGTGCCAGCAGTTACTCGACAGGGGGCGCGGACACTGAAGCTTTCTTT. This translates into CASSYSTGGADTEAFF.

The chain carries TRBV12-5 and TRBJ2-3; D ambiguous. CDR3 size: 11 residues. V gave up 6 bases and J gave up 2 bases, with 3 bases separating them. In germline, CDR1 is LGHNT, CDR2 FRNRAP. Here the CDR3 DNA reads TGTGCTAGTGGGACCACAGATACGCAGTATTTT. Protein product: CASGTTDTQYF.

The chain uses TRBV5-6 and TRBJ1-5; D gene unclear. Germline values: CDR1 SGHDT, CDR2 YYEEEE. The CDR3 consists of 14 residues. V was trimmed by 4 bases and J by 1 base, leaving 9 bases between them. The CDR3 coding sequence is TGTGCCAGCAGCCCCCAGGACAGCAATCAGCCCCAGCATTTT. Protein product: CASSPQDSNQPQHF. Combining the CDR3 with reference TRBV5-6 and TRBJ1-5 gives the whole variable domain DAGVTQSPTHLIKTRGQQVTLRCSPKSGHDTVSWYQQALGQGPQFIFQYYEEEERQRGNFPDRFSGHQFPNYSSELNVNALLLGDSALYLCASSPQDSNQPQHFGDGTRLSIL.

The chain is built from TRBV12-3 or TRBV12-4 and TRBJ1-4; D is undetermined. The CDR3 runs to 12 residues. V lost 6 bases, J lost 5 bases, and 7 bases lay in between. The CDR3 is CASRSENEKLFF. CDR3 sequence (DNA): TGTGCCAGCAGGTCCGAGAATGAAAAACTGTTTTTT.

The chain has TRBV30 and TRBJ1-6; D perhaps matches TRBD1 (6 bases). The CDR3 spans 15 residues. The V gene's germline CDR1 is GTSNPN and CDR2 SVGIG (reference sequence). Trimming removed 4 bases at V and 0 bases at J, with 10 bases between. CDR3 nucleotide sequence: TGTGCCTGGAATAGGGGGAGCTCCTATAATTCACCCCTCCACTTT. Protein sequence: CAWNRGSSYNSPLHF.

This clone came up a few times. The V gene is TRBV7-2, the J gene TRBJ2-7; unclear D gene. CDR3 size: 15 residues. Per the germline V gene, CDR1 is SGHTA and CDR2 is FQGNSA. The V and J ends lost 5 bases and 3 bases respectively, with 17 bases between them. CDR3 DNA sequence: TGTGCCAGCAGCAAACTTTATGGGCCCGACTACGAGCAGTACTTC. It codes for CASSKLYGPDYEQYF.

The rearrangement uses TRBV11-2 and TRBJ2-5; the match to TRBD1 covers 9 bases. The CDR3 runs to 15 residues. The J segment lost 5 bases and the V segment lost 4 bases, leaving 8 bases of the junction unmatched. Per germline, CDR1 SGHAT and CDR2 FQNNGV. CDR3 bases: TGTGCCAGCAGCTCTGGAGGGACAGGGTTGGAGACCCAGTACTTC. The encoded protein is CASSSGGTGLETQYF.

This rearrangement joins TRBV11-3 to TRBJ2-3, with 7 nucleotides matching TRBD2. The V gene's germline CDR1 is SGHNT and CDR2 YENEEA. With V trimmed by 3 bases and J by 2 bases, 2 bases remained unmatched. This CDR3 contains 14 residues. In nucleotides, the CDR3 is TGTGCCAGCAGCTTCGGGGGGTCCACAGATACGCAGTATTTT. It yields the protein CASSFGGSTDTQYF.

This clone was recorded only once. The rearrangement joins TRBV6-2 or TRBV6-3 to TRBJ1-6, with 8 bases matching TRBD1. This CDR3 has 14 residues. Germline V lookup: CDR1 MNHEY, CDR2 SVGEGT. Trimming cost V 6 bases and J 9 bases; bases outside gene matches: 7. CDR3: CASSPQGASSPLHF. DNA of the CDR3: TGTGCCAGCAGCCCTCAGGGGGCGAGTTCACCCCTCCACTTT.

The chain joins TRBV28 to TRBJ1-2, with 7 bases aligning to TRBD1. Germline V gene lookup returns CDR1 MDHEN and CDR2 SYDVKM. V lost 6 bases and J lost 11; bases outside the gene matches: 12. This CDR3 region has 13 residues. The CDR3 sequence: CASSRGGRGLYTF. Written as DNA, the CDR3 is TGTGCCAGCAGCCGCGGGGGGAGGGGGCTGTACACCTTC.

This clone showed up just once. The chain uses TRBV19 and TRBJ1-1; tentatively, D is TRBD1 (5 bases). Trimming pared 5 bases from V and 4 bases from J, leaving 8 bases between. The CDR3 spans 12 residues. CDR1 LNHDA and CDR2 SQIVND come from the germline V gene (reference sequence). Written as DNA, the CDR3 is TGTGCCAGTAGTCCCGGGGGCACTGAAGCTTTCTTT. It yields the protein CASSPGGTEAFF. The whole variable domain, remainder taken from reference TRBV19 and TRBJ1-1, is DGGITQSPKYLFRKEGQNVTLSCEQNLNHDAMYWYRQDPGQGLRLIYYSQIVNDFQKGDIAEGYSVSREKKESFPLTVTSAQKNPTAFYLCASSPGGTEAFFGQGTRLTVV.

In its sample, this clone was seen a few times. The chain couples TRBV3-1 (or the pseudogene TRBV3-2) to TRBJ1-4; D perhaps matches TRBD1 (6 bases). The V gene's germline CDR1 is LGHDT and CDR2 YNNKEL (reference sequence). The CDR3 has 16 residues. Trimming took off 4 bases at V and 7 bases at J, with 19 bases between the two ends. CDR3 protein: CASSRWDGTTREKLFF. The CDR3, as DNA: TGTGCCAGCAGCCGGTGGGATGGGACAACGCGTGAAAAACTGTTTTTT.

V gene TRBV3-1 (or the pseudogene TRBV3-2) combines with J gene TRBJ2-3; 12 bases are shared with TRBD2. Trimming removed 0 bases from V and 3 bases from J; junction bases left unmatched: 1. The CDR3 sequence is 16 residues long. The V gene's germline CDR1 is LGHDT and CDR2 YNNKEL (reference sequence). The CDR3 nucleotides read TGTGCCAGCAGCCAAGAAGGACTAGCGGGGACAGATACGCAGTATTTT. Translation: CASSQEGLAGTDTQYF.

CDR3: CSVEGTSGELFF. The CDR3 DNA reads TGCAGCGTTGAAGGGACTAGCGGGGAGCTGTTTTTT. The genes are TRBV29-1 and TRBJ2-2, with 7 bases matching TRBD2. CDR3 length equals 12 residues. Germline V gene sequence: CDR1 SQVTM, CDR2 ANQGSEA. Unmatched junction bases numbered 0, after V lost 1 base and J lost 7 bases.

A few counts support this clone. The rearrangement joins TRBV29-1 to TRBJ1-2; D remains unclear. The V end was cut by 2 bases, the J end by 3 bases, with 10 bases between. Germline-derived CDR1 and CDR2 are SQVTM and ANQGSEA. The CDR3 is 13 residues long. The DNA for the CDR3 is TGCAGCGTTGAAAGCGGTGCGGACTATGGCTACACCTTC. Amino acids: CSVESGADYGYTF.

This clone was seen a handful of times. The V and J genes are TRBV18 and TRBJ1-2; 8 nucleotides line up with TRBD1. The V gene end was trimmed by 0 bases and the J gene end by 9 bases; junction bases not matched to a gene: 6. CDR3 length: 14 residues. Germline V gene lookup returns CDR1 KGHSH and CDR2 LQKENI. The CDR3 spells CASSPPGQAASYTF. The CDR3 DNA is TGTGCCAGCTCACCACCGGGACAGGCGGCCAGCTACACCTTC.

V and J are TRBV9 and TRBJ2-1; possibly TRBD2 for D (6 bases). Per the germline V gene, CDR1 is SGDLS and CDR2 is YYNGEE. Trimming shortened V by 0 bases and J by 3 bases, and 10 bases separated the two germline ends. The CDR3 length is 15 residues. The CDR3 bases are TGTGCCAGCAGCGTAGGGGCGGGAAACTACAATGAGCAGTTCTTC. This codes for CASSVGAGNYNEQFF.

V usage is TRBV7-2 and J usage is TRBJ1-1; TRBD1 matches at 7 bases. This CDR3 has 14 amino acids. J lost 2 bases, V lost 5 bases, and 5 bases had no gene match. Per the germline V gene, CDR1 is SGHTA and CDR2 is FQGNSA. CDR3 sequence (DNA): TGTGCCAGCAGCGGCGGGACAGTTAACACTGAAGCTTTCTTT. Translation: CASSGGTVNTEAFF.

This clone was detected a few times. At the DNA level, this CDR3 is encoded by other sequences in the same sample as well. The chain uses TRBV3-1 (or the pseudogene TRBV3-2) and TRBJ2-7; 7 bases match TRBD2. Germline lookup yields CDR1 LGHDT and CDR2 YNNKEL (reference sequence). With V trimmed by 4 bases and J by 2 bases, 5 bases remained unmatched. The CDR3 is made up of 14 amino acids. The CDR3 is CASSRSGWAYEQYF. CDR3 DNA: TGTGCCAGCAGCCGTAGCGGGTGGGCCTACGAGCAGTACTTC.

The rearrangement uses TRBV5-1 and TRBJ2-7; no clear D. CDR3 length: 14 amino acids. With 0 bases removed from V and 6 bases from J, the gap between germline ends came to 13 bases. CDR1 is SGHRS and CDR2 is YFSETQ in the germline V gene. CDR3: CASSLAGPRPEQYF. For the CDR3, the DNA is TGCGCCAGCAGCTTGGCCGGGCCCCGACCCGAGCAGTACTTC.

The rearrangement links TRBV6-2 or TRBV6-3 to TRBJ1-1; a possible D gene is TRBD1 (6 bases). The CDR3 is 15 residues long. V lost 0 bases and J 1 base, leaving 9 bases between the germline ends. The V gene's germline CDR1 is MNHEY and CDR2 SVGEGT. Here the CDR3 reads CASSYSTGPNTEAFF. CDR3 coding DNA: TGTGCCAGCAGTTACTCGACAGGACCGAACACTGAAGCTTTCTTT.

The rearrangement uses TRBV14 and TRBJ1-2; D not resolved. CDR1 is SGHDN and CDR2 is FVKESK in the germline V gene. Deletions cut 0 bases from V and 7 bases from J, with 6 bases between. The CDR3 has 12 residues. Written as DNA, the CDR3 is TGTGCCAGCAGCCAAGATAGGGCTGGCTACACCTTC. This codes for CASSQDRAGYTF.